This T cell receptor (beta chain) appears in the sequencing data of a study of shared clonotypes between healthy human individuals. The data were produced by immunoSEQ multiplex PCR, yet TCRdb's version contains in-frame clones alone and is incomplete. The sample records about 1.1 million clones, approximately 80% being singletons. Only one count was recorded for this clone. Trimming removed 0 bases from V and 5 bases from J; junction bases left unmatched: 14. Germline-derived CDR1 and CDR2 are MGHRA and YSYEKL. CDR3 length: 19 amino acids. The sequencing sample was made of memory CD4+ T cells from PBMCs. As to subset: CD45RA-negative fraction. The clonotype comes from a man aged 18 to 35 in good health. Some clones in this sample may be carry-over from other donors' samples. The chain links TRBV4-1 to TRBJ2-3; 10 positions match TRBD2. CDR3: CASSQEPSQAGGWGDTQYF. CDR3 nucleotides: TGCGCCAGCAGCCAAGAACCCTCTCAAGCGGGAGGGTGGGGAGATACGCAGTATTTT.